Presented here are 19 T cell receptor beta chains from one specimen sequenced in a study of blood T cells in healthy people across ages. Together with a sample-barcoded 5' primer, a J-beta primer mix was included in a second PCR lasting 7 to 11 cycles. One entry per CDR3 protein, called by TCRdb with MiXCR from the 5' RACE reads. The sample holds approximately 850,000 distinct CDR3 sequences, 55% to 75% seen once. The specimen sequenced was blood. Receptors originate from a man aged 30-40 years in good health.

The chain couples TRBV11-1 to TRBJ2-5; possible D gene TRBD1, 6 bases. Trimming removed 5 bases at V and 2 bases at J, with 21 bases between. The CDR3 extends over 17 amino acids. CDR1 is SGHAT, CDR2 FQDESV, per germline (reference sequence). In DNA form, the CDR3 reads TGTGCCAGCAGCCCCCCCCCGGCGGACAGAATTCAAGAGACCCAGTACTTC. It codes for CASSPPPADRIQETQYF.

This clonotype was detected only a few times. V and J are TRBV10-2 and TRBJ2-7, with D unresolved. Between the trimmed V and J ends, which lost 0 bases and 5 bases, there was a span of 8 bases. CDR3 length equals 13 residues. CDR1 and CDR2 from the germline V gene are WSHSY and SAAADI. In DNA form, the CDR3 reads TGCGCCAGCAGTGAGTCGACGTGGGACGAGCAGTACTTC. It codes for CASSESTWDEQYF.

This clonotype was seen more than once but under ten times. This chain links TRBV24-1 with TRBJ2-1, with D perhaps TRBD1 (5 bases). V was shortened by 6 bases and J by 0 bases, with 11 bases between the two germline ends. Germline assignment: CDR1 KGHDR and CDR2 SFDVKD. The CDR3 length is 15 residues. CDR3 residues: CATSWGQSSYNEQFF. CDR3 nucleotide sequence: TGTGCCACCAGTTGGGGCCAGAGCTCCTACAATGAGCAGTTCTTC.

J is TRBJ1-4 and V is TRBV30; 9 bases map to TRBD1. The germline gives CDR1 GTSNPN, CDR2 SVGIG (reference sequence). CDR3 size: 14 residues. Trimming cost V 3 bases and J 7 bases; bases outside gene matches: 6. DNA of the CDR3: TGTGCCTGGAGGGACAGGGGAAGGAGTGAAAAACTGTTTTTT. It specifies CAWRDRGRSEKLFF.

This clonotype has only a few counts. V and J are TRBV12-3 or TRBV12-4 and TRBJ2-5; 7 nucleotides agree with TRBD2. Trimming took 5 bases from V and 5 from J; bases not matched to a gene: 8. The CDR3 extends over 14 amino acids. For the CDR3, the DNA is TGTGCCAGCAGTACAGGACTAGTTGCGGAGACCCAGTACTTC. It is translated as CASSTGLVAETQYF.

The chain employs TRBV7-9 and TRBJ2-7, with 14 bases aligning to TRBD2. Germline V gene data show CDR1 as SEHNR and CDR2 as FQNEAQ (reference sequence). The CDR3 is 17 residues long. V shed 6 bases, J shed 7 bases, and the junction held 14 bases outside the gene matches. The CDR3 coding sequence is TGTGCCAGCAGTCTACCCCGGGGGACTAGCGGGGGTGGTGAGCAGTACTTC. The encoded protein is CASSLPRGTSGGGEQYF.

The sample holds a few counts of this clonotype. The chain is built from TRBV7-8 and TRBJ2-3; the D gene is possibly TRBD2 (5 bases). Trimming took off 10 bases at V and 4 bases at J, with 9 bases between the two ends. The CDR3 has 11 residues. The V gene's germline CDR1 is SGHVS and CDR2 FQNEAQ. The CDR3 DNA reads as TGTGCCACCGGGGATGCAGATACGCAGTATTTT. Encoded protein: CATGDADTQYF.

In its sample, this clonotype was seen a few times. The rearrangement joins TRBV12-3 or TRBV12-4 to TRBJ2-1, with 8 bases lining up with TRBD1. CDR3 length: 14 amino acids. V lost 7 bases to trimming and J lost 8 bases; unmatched junction nucleotides: 10. CDR3 loop: CASKGQVWRDEQFF. The CDR3 DNA follows: TGTGCCAGCAAGGGACAGGTCTGGAGGGATGAGCAGTTCTTC.

In its sample, this clonotype was seen once. A read error may produce the germline difference seen at one junction end. The CDR3 DNA sequence: TGTGCCAGCTCACCGCAAACGACAGGAGCTAACCATGGCTACACCTTC. This encodes CASSPQTTGANHGYTF. This chain uses TRBV18 with TRBJ1-2; D might be TRBD1 (6 bases). Germline V CDR1 and CDR2: KGHSH, LQKENI. The length of the CDR3 is 16 residues.

This clonotype was observed a handful of times. J is TRBJ2-7 and V is TRBV15; 9 bases match TRBD2. This CDR3 has 15 amino acids. Per germline, CDR1 LNHNV and CDR2 YYDKDF (reference sequence). With V trimmed by 0 bases and J by 4 bases, 4 bases remained unmatched. The CDR3 nucleotides are TGTGCCACCAGCAGAGACCACGGACTAGCGTACGAGCAGTACTTC. It translates to CATSRDHGLAYEQYF.

The chain uses TRBV7-2 and TRBJ1-2; tentatively, D is TRBD1 (5 bases). The CDR3 covers 13 residues. Germline CDR1 reads SGHTA; CDR2 reads FQGNSA. V was pared by 3 bases and J by 7 bases, with 12 bases between. The CDR3 region is CASSLGRERGYTF. The CDR3 bases are TGTGCCAGCAGCTTGGGCAGGGAGCGTGGCTACACCTTC.

The table lists this clonotype with a few counts. This sequence joins TRBV10-3 and TRBJ2-7; D is possibly TRBD1 or TRBD2 (6 bases each). The length of the CDR3 is 13 residues. The V end was cut by 0 bases, the J end by 8 bases, with 11 bases between. CDR1 and CDR2 from the germline V gene are ENHRY and SYGVKD. The CDR3 region has the DNA TGTGCCATCAGTGAGTCTGTGCGGGACAAGCAGTACTTC. Translating gives CAISESVRDKQYF.

The chain recombines TRBV29-1 with TRBJ2-5; the D gene is possibly TRBD2 (6 bases). Trimming cost V 2 bases and J 8 bases, with 15 bases left between them. The CDR3 has 13 residues. CDR1 SQVTM and CDR2 ANQGSEA come from the germline V gene. CDR3 in amino acids: CSVETLVGGTQYF. Here the CDR3 DNA reads TGCAGCGTTGAAACCTTAGTGGGAGGAACCCAGTACTTC.

J is TRBJ1-1 and V is TRBV12-3 or TRBV12-4, with D maybe TRBD1 (5 bases). CDR3 length: 12 amino acids. V shed 5 bases and J shed 5 bases, with 9 bases lying between them. As DNA, the CDR3 is TGTGCCAGCAGTGTCAGGGTGACTGAAGCTTTCTTT. Its translation: CASSVRVTEAFF.

The chain couples TRBV6-2 or TRBV6-3 to TRBJ2-1, with TRBD2 identical over 7 bases. The CDR3 sequence is 17 residues long. Trimming at V came to 2 bases and at J to 3 bases, leaving 10 bases not matched to a gene. Per germline, CDR1 MNHEY and CDR2 SVGEGT. CDR3 sequence (DNA): TGTGCCAGCAGTTACAGCGACGGAGGGAGGGTCTACAATGAGCAGTTCTTC. Translating it yields CASSYSDGGRVYNEQFF.

This clonotype was counted a few times. The V gene is TRBV20-1, the J gene TRBJ1-2, with no clear D. CDR3 length equals 11 residues. Germline CDR1 DFQATT, CDR2 SNEGSKA (reference sequence). V shed 4 bases and J shed 3 bases, with 6 bases lying between them. This CDR3 is CSAMTDYGYTF. CDR3 in DNA: TGCAGTGCTATGACTGACTATGGCTACACCTTC.

Concerning this clonotype itself: This may be a read error, as it is one base from a much larger clone. The chain is built from TRBV20-1 and TRBJ2-1; D unresolved. The J call is uncertain, as TRBJ2-7 better fits the DNA end. The CDR3 spans 13 residues. Germline V gives CDR1 DFQATT, CDR2 SNEGSKA (reference sequence). This CDR3 is CSAPAQSIGEQYF. The CDR3 nucleotides are TGCAGTGCCCCTGCCCAGTCAATCGGGGAGCAGTACTTC.

The chain employs TRBV3-1 and TRBJ1-2; 7 nucleotides line up with TRBD1. V shed 1 base, J shed 0 bases, and the junction held 5 bases outside the gene matches. Germline CDR1 and CDR2: LGHDT and YNNKEL (reference sequence). The CDR3 consists of 16 residues. Here the CDR3 DNA reads TGTGCCAGCAGCCAAGCCGGACAGGAAGCTAACTATGGCTACACCTTC. Its translation is CASSQAGQEANYGYTF.

The V and J genes are TRBV12-3 or TRBV12-4 and TRBJ2-7; TRBD1 agrees at 9 bases. Trimming cost V 5 bases and J 5 bases; bases outside gene matches: 7. The CDR3 covers 14 residues. CDR3 loop: CASSPGTGRNEQYF. CDR3 sequence (DNA): TGTGCCAGCAGTCCCGGGACAGGGAGGAACGAGCAGTACTTC.